Listed below are T cell receptor beta chains from one sample, sequenced in a study of CD8 T cells in Susac syndrome. TCRdb reprocessed the immunoSEQ multiplex PCR reads with MiXCR, giving one entry per CDR3 protein. Of roughly 330,000 distinct CDR3 sequences listed, around 90% are singletons. Sequenced sample: CD4+ T cells from PBMCs. These receptors all come from a human donor with multiple sclerosis. Each CDR3 is given with its conserved first and last residue. A D gene is named only where the DNA matches it firmly. A clone size is listed for some rows: how often the clone was seen (once, few, many), or a class if it is expanded.

D: .
V: TRBV2
J: TRBJ2-4
size: .
CDR3: CASRLEASPLNIQYF
DNA: TGTGCCAGCAGGCTAGAGGCTTCTCCCCTAAACATTCAGTACTTC

D: TRBD1
V: TRBV6-5
J: TRBJ1-4
size: .
CDR3: CASSVGQYNEKLFF
DNA: TGTGCCAGCAGTGTGGGACAGTATAATGAAAAACTGTTTTTT

D: .
V: TRBV6-5
J: TRBJ1-5
size: .
CDR3: CASRGPGGNQPQHF
DNA: TGTGCCAGCAGGGGGCCAGGGGGCAATCAGCCCCAGCATTTT

D: .
V: TRBV5-4
J: TRBJ1-2
size: .
CDR3: CASSLDPGPLYGCTF
DNA: TGTGCCAGCAGCTTGGATCCAGGCCCCTTGTATGGCTGCACCTTC

D: TRBD2
V: TRBV5-1
J: TRBJ2-3
size: .
CDR3: CASSTGTLAGGADTQYF
DNA: TGCGCCAGCAGCACCGGTACCTTAGCGGGGGGGGCAGATACGCAGTATTTT

D: TRBD1
V: TRBV4-3
J: TRBJ1-4
size: .
CDR3: CASSQITGGVGEKLFF
DNA: TGCGCCAGCAGCCAAATAACAGGGGGCGTGGGTGAAAAACTGTTTTTT

D: .
V: TRBV30
J: TRBJ1-1
size: once
CDR3: CARTVGLNTEAFF
DNA: TGTGCCCGGACGGTAGGACTGAACACTGAAGCTTTCTTT

D: .
V: TRBV12-5
J: TRBJ2-7
size: .
CDR3: CASGQGQASGEQYF
DNA: TGTGCTAGTGGACAAGGACAGGCGAGCGGGGAGCAGTACTTC

D: TRBD1
V: TRBV7-9
J: TRBJ2-5
size: few
CDR3: CASSPRDRGRETQYF
DNA: TGTGCCAGCAGCCCTCGGGACAGGGGGCGGGAGACCCAGTACTTC

D: TRBD1
V: TRBV19
J: TRBJ2-1
size: .
CDR3: CASSRDRGANEQFF
DNA: TGTGCCTCCTCCCGGGACAGGGGGGCCAATGAGCAGTTCTTC

D: TRBD2
V: TRBV20-1
J: TRBJ2-3
size: .
CDR3: CSASGRVSDTQYF
DNA: TGCAGTGCTAGCGGGAGGGTTTCTGATACGCAGTATTTT

D: TRBD2
V: TRBV7-6
J: TRBJ2-7
size: .
CDR3: CASSFGLAGDTSYEQYF
DNA: TGTGCCAGCAGCTTTGGACTAGCGGGAGATACATCCTACGAGCAGTACTTC

D: .
V: TRBV29-1
J: TRBJ2-3
size: .
CDR3: CSVEDPHRGGWADTQYF
DNA: TGCAGCGTTGAAGACCCGCACAGAGGTGGCTGGGCAGATACGCAGTATTTT

D: .
V: TRBV6-2/TRBV6-3
J: TRBJ2-5
size: .
CDR3: CASSQGQTQYF
DNA: TGTGCCAGCAGTCAGGGGCAGACCCAGTACTTC

D: TRBD2
V: TRBV7-2
J: TRBJ2-4
size: .
CDR3: CASSLARASGAQNIQYF
DNA: TGTGCCAGCAGCTTAGCCAGGGCTAGCGGGGCCCAAAACATTCAGTACTTC

D: .
V: TRBV29-1
J: TRBJ2-7
size: .
CDR3: CSVEAGARARGIDEQYF
DNA: TGCAGCGTTGAAGCCGGGGCTCGGGCCAGGGGCATCGACGAGCAGTACTTC

D: .
V: TRBV2
J: TRBJ1-1
size: .
CDR3: CASSDESTEAFF
DNA: TGTGCCAGCAGTGACGAGAGCACTGAAGCTTTCTTT

D: TRBD2
V: TRBV6-1
J: TRBJ2-2
size: .
CDR3: CASSQGLSGGAVGTGELFF
DNA: TGTGCCAGCAGCCAGGGACTTAGCGGGGGGGCCGTGGGGACCGGGGAGCTGTTTTTT

D: .
V: TRBV12-3/TRBV12-4
J: TRBJ1-1
size: .
CDR3: CASSQISGIVNTEAFF
DNA: TGTGCCAGCAGCCAGATCAGCGGCATTGTGAACACTGAAGCTTTCTTT

D: .
V: TRBV19
J: TRBJ2-3
size: .
CDR3: CASSSPGDTQYF
DNA: TGTGCCAGTAGTTCCCCCGGGGATACGCAGTATTTT

D: TRBD2
V: TRBV20-1
J: TRBJ2-5
size: .
CDR3: CSASPGGGAETQYF
DNA: TGCAGTGCTTCTCCGGGAGGGGGGGCGGAGACCCAGTACTTC

D: .
V: TRBV6-1
J: TRBJ1-5
size: .
CDR3: CASSAAFMPQHF
DNA: TGTGCCAGCAGTGCCGCATTCATGCCCCAGCATTTT

D: .
V: TRBV7-9
J: TRBJ1-1
size: .
CDR3: CASSLAEGPPGTEAFF
DNA: TGTGCCAGCAGCTTAGCGGAGGGGCCCCCAGGAACTGAAGCTTTCTTT

D: .
V: TRBV4-1
J: TRBJ2-3
size: .
CDR3: CASSQVARTVIADTQYF
DNA: TGCGCCAGCAGCCAAGTAGCTCGGACAGTAATCGCAGATACGCAGTATTTT

D: .
V: TRBV4-1
J: TRBJ2-3
size: once
CDR3: CASSQDRGRSTDTQYF
DNA: TGCGCCAGCAGCCAAGATCGGGGCAGGAGCACAGATACGCAGTATTTT

D: .
V: TRBV3-1
J: TRBJ2-5
size: .
CDR3: CASSGEGIVVGRRGTQYF
DNA: TGTGCCAGCAGCGGTGAAGGGATAGTCGTCGGCCGCAGGGGGACCCAGTACTTC

D: TRBD1
V: TRBV20-1
J: TRBJ2-1
size: once
CDR3: CSARDSQGAMNYNEQFF
DNA: TGCAGTGCTAGAGATAGCCAGGGGGCTATGAATTACAATGAGCAGTTCTTC

D: TRBD1
V: TRBV30
J: TRBJ2-7
size: .
CDR3: CAWSQGVIPYEQYF
DNA: TGTGCCTGGAGTCAGGGGGTGATACCCTACGAGCAGTACTTC

D: TRBD1
V: TRBV18
J: TRBJ1-1
size: .
CDR3: CASSPAGTGGWGEAFF
DNA: TGTGCCAGCTCACCAGCCGGGACAGGGGGCTGGGGTGAAGCTTTCTTT

D: .
V: TRBV12-5
J: TRBJ1-1
size: .
CDR3: CASGLARAAGYYTTPEAFF
DNA: TGTGCTAGTGGTTTGGCCCGCGCGGCGGGCTATTATACCACGCCTGAAGCTTTCTTT

D: .
V: TRBV29-1
J: TRBJ2-2
size: .
CDR3: CSVEGLGTKAGELFF
DNA: TGCAGCGTTGAAGGGCTAGGAACAAAAGCCGGGGAGCTGTTTTTT

D: TRBD1
V: TRBV6-2/TRBV6-3
J: TRBJ1-2
size: once
CDR3: CASSSSKQGDYGYTF
DNA: TGTGCCAGCAGTTCGAGCAAACAGGGGGACTATGGCTACACCTTC

D: TRBD2
V: TRBV15
J: TRBJ2-5
size: .
CDR3: CATSRDRSGGARETQYF
DNA: TGTGCCACCAGCAGAGATCGAAGCGGGGGGGCACGGGAGACCCAGTACTTC

D: .
V: TRBV6-2/TRBV6-3
J: TRBJ1-5
size: once
CDR3: CASSYTGISNQPQHF
DNA: TGTGCCAGCAGTTACACGGGTATCAGCAATCAGCCCCAGCATTTT

D: .
V: TRBV11-2
J: TRBJ2-4
size: .
CDR3: CASSLESYLAKNIQYF
DNA: TGTGCCAGCAGCTTAGAATCCTACTTAGCCAAAAACATTCAGTACTTC

D: TRBD1
V: TRBV7-2
J: TRBJ1-5
size: .
CDR3: CASSLRTGEGQPQHF
DNA: TGTGCCAGCAGCCTACGGACAGGGGAAGGTCAGCCCCAGCATTTT

D: .
V: TRBV2
J: TRBJ1-1
size: .
CDR3: CASGRDTLEAFF
DNA: TGTGCCAGCGGCCGGGACACACTTGAAGCTTTCTTT

D: .
V: TRBV7-9
J: TRBJ2-3
size: .
CDR3: CASSSSRGLSTDTQYF
DNA: TGTGCCAGCAGCTCAAGCAGGGGCCTTAGCACAGATACGCAGTATTTT

D: TRBD2
V: TRBV15
J: TRBJ2-1
size: .
CDR3: CATSIGGAGNEQFF
DNA: TGTGCCACCAGCATCGGGGGGGCTGGGAATGAGCAGTTCTTC

D: .
V: TRBV28
J: TRBJ2-7
size: .
CDR3: CASCQGEASYEQYF
DNA: TGTGCCAGCTGTCAAGGGGAAGCATCCTACGAGCAGTACTTC

D: TRBD2
V: TRBV5-4
J: TRBJ2-5
size: .
CDR3: CASSFPGTSGSKTQYF
DNA: TGTGCCAGCAGCTTCCCCGGGACTAGCGGGTCGAAGACCCAGTACTTC

D: TRBD2
V: TRBV5-1
J: TRBJ2-5
size: .
CDR3: CASSLGGASGAQETQYF
DNA: TGCGCCAGCAGCTTGGGGGGGGCTAGCGGGGCCCAAGAGACCCAGTACTTC

D: .
V: TRBV28
J: TRBJ1-5
size: few
CDR3: CASSLNGEPQHF
DNA: TGTGCCAGCAGTTTAAACGGTGAGCCCCAGCATTTT

D: TRBD1
V: TRBV30
J: TRBJ1-2
size: .
CDR3: CAWSVPLGVDRDYGYTF
DNA: TGTGCCTGGAGTGTACCCCTCGGCGTGGACAGGGACTATGGCTACACCTTC

D: TRBD2
V: TRBV2
J: TRBJ2-2
size: .
CDR3: CASTGLAGGNANTGELFF
DNA: TGTGCCAGCACCGGACTAGCGGGAGGCAACGCGAACACCGGGGAGCTGTTTTTT

D: .
V: TRBV30
J: TRBJ1-1
size: .
CDR3: CAWSLGRALNTEAFF
DNA: TGTGCCTGGAGCCTTGGAAGGGCATTGAACACTGAAGCTTTCTTT

D: .
V: TRBV6-2/TRBV6-3
J: TRBJ1-5
size: .
CDR3: CASSYPGPNQPQHF
DNA: TGTGCCAGCAGTTACCCTGGGCCTAATCAGCCCCAGCATTTT

D: .
V: TRBV7-3
J: TRBJ2-2
size: .
CDR3: CASSLWGTKSTGELFF
DNA: TGTGCCAGCAGCTTATGGGGGACGAAGAGCACCGGGGAGCTGTTTTTT

D: .
V: TRBV28
J: TRBJ1-6
size: .
CDR3: CASTLGQLGDSPLHF
DNA: TGTGCCAGCACCCTAGGACAGCTGGGTGACTCACCCCTCCACTTT

D: TRBD1
V: TRBV2
J: TRBJ1-6
size: .
CDR3: CASSNRTGGNSPLHF
DNA: TGTGCCAGCAGTAACCGGACAGGGGGCAATTCACCCCTCCACTTT

D: .
V: TRBV30
J: TRBJ2-7
size: .
CDR3: CAWSRGRVGYEQYF
DNA: TGTGCCTGGAGTAGGGGCAGGGTCGGCTACGAGCAGTACTTC

D: TRBD2
V: TRBV10-3
J: TRBJ2-1
size: .
CDR3: CAISEELAGDFWGNEQFF
DNA: TGTGCCATCAGTGAAGAACTAGCGGGAGATTTTTGGGGGAATGAGCAGTTCTTC

D: TRBD1
V: TRBV7-2
J: TRBJ1-1
size: .
CDR3: CASSHGQVNTEAFF
DNA: TGTGCCAGCAGCCACGGACAGGTGAACACTGAAGCTTTCTTT

D: TRBD1
V: TRBV4-3
J: TRBJ2-5
size: .
CDR3: CASSQEGQGGETQYF
DNA: TGCGCCAGCAGCCAAGAAGGACAGGGGGGAGAGACCCAGTACTTC

D: TRBD1
V: TRBV30
J: TRBJ1-4
size: .
CDR3: CAWSEDRGTNEKLFF
DNA: TGTGCCTGGAGTGAGGACAGGGGTACTAATGAAAAACTGTTTTTT

D: .
V: TRBV7-9
J: TRBJ2-1
size: .
CDR3: CASSLGFRQGNEQFF
DNA: TGTGCCAGCAGCTTAGGGTTTCGGCAGGGGAATGAGCAGTTCTTC

D: .
V: TRBV3-1
J: TRBJ1-5
size: .
CDR3: CASSQGHPSGTQHF
DNA: TGTGCCAGCAGCCAAGGACATCCCAGTGGGACCCAGCATTTT

D: TRBD1
V: TRBV25-1
J: TRBJ2-7
size: .
CDR3: CASRGGTGGYEQYF
DNA: TGTGCCAGCAGGGGGGGGACAGGGGGGTACGAGCAGTACTTC

D: .
V: TRBV7-2
J: TRBJ2-3
size: once
CDR3: CASSSGGGQSQYF
DNA: TGTGCCAGCAGCTCCGGGGGGGGACAGTCCCAGTATTTT